This T cell receptor (beta chain) was sequenced for a study of cytomegalovirus exposure and HLA in healthy donors. Vbeta (60) and Jbeta (13) primers were used in the PCR. Clones were sequenced by immunoSEQ multiplex PCR, and TCRdb holds only the in-frame ones, with some missing. This sample has approximately 170,000 clones; about 77% occur once, and the top ten carry 2% to 3%. Germline values: CDR1 SGHRS, CDR2 YFSETQ. J was trimmed by 3 bases and V by 2 bases; bases with no gene match: 13. The CDR3 contains 17 residues. The clonotype originates from a woman in her 40s in good health and CMV-seropositive. The specimen was PBMCs. The chain couples TRBV5-1 to TRBJ2-5, with 7 nucleotides matching TRBD1. The CDR3 region is CASSFGIGRQGKETQYF. In nucleotides, the CDR3 is TGCGCCAGCAGCTTTGGAATTGGGCGACAGGGAAAAGAGACCCAGTACTTC. The full variable domain, its missing parts supplied by reference TRBV5-1 and TRBJ2-5, is KAGVTQTPRYLIKTRGQQVTLSCSPISGHRSVSWYQQTPGQGLQFLFEYFSETQRNKGNFPGRFSGRQFSNSRSEMNVSTLELGDSALYLCASSFGIGRQGKETQYFGPGTRLLVL.